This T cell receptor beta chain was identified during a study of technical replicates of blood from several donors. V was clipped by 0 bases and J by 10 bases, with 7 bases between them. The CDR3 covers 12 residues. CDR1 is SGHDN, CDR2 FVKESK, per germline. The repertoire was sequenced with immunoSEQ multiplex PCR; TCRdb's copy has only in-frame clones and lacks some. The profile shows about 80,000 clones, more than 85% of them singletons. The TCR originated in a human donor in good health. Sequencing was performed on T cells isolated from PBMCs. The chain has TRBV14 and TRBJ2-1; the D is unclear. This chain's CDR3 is CASSQDTPEQFF. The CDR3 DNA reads TGTGCCAGCAGCCAAGATACTCCAGAGCAGTTCTTC. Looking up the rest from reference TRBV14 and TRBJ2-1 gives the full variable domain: EAGVTQFPSHSVIEKGQTVTLRCDPISGHDNLYWYRRVMGKEIKFLLHFVKESKQDESGMPNNRFLAERTGGTYSTLKVQPAELEDSGVYFCASSQDTPEQFFGPGTRLTVL.